Listed here are 26 T cell receptor beta chains from one sample, sequenced in a study of response to subunit inactivated influenza vaccine. TCRdb passed the RT-PCR reads through MiXCR, listing each CDR3 protein once. The repertoire holds about 700,000 distinct CDR3 sequences, with roughly 15% as singletons. Specimen: PBMCs from blood, collected 14 days before vaccination. These receptors were collected from a man between 45 and 60 years old who received an inactivated influenza vaccine.

The rearrangement uses TRBV2 and TRBJ2-1; 7 bases line up with TRBD2. V lost 10 bases and J lost 2; bases outside the gene matches: 11. The germline V gene has CDR1 SNHLY and CDR2 FYNNEI. The CDR3 sequence is 15 residues long. CDR3 region: CAILGTSVTYNEQFF. Written as DNA, the CDR3 is TGTGCCATCCTAGGAACTAGCGTCACCTACAATGAGCAGTTCTTC.

The chain uses TRBV4-2 and TRBJ1-2; D ambiguous. The CDR3 has 15 amino acids. CDR1 and CDR2 from the germline V gene are LGHNA and YNFKEQ. The V and J ends lost 3 bases and 1 base respectively, with 12 bases between them. CDR3 amino acids: CASSQFDGDNYGYTF. CDR3 in DNA: TGTGCCAGCAGCCAGTTTGACGGAGATAACTATGGCTACACCTTC.

This clonotype was observed at least ten times. The J gene is TRBJ2-7, the V gene TRBV5-1; TRBD1 agrees at 9 bases. The CDR3 totals 15 residues. The V and J ends lost 4 bases and 2 bases, in that order; junction bases with no gene match: 7. From germline, CDR1 is SGHRS and CDR2 YFSETQ. CDR3 sequence: CASSPGTGITYEQYF. The CDR3 DNA reads TGCGCCAGCAGCCCCGGGACAGGGATAACCTACGAGCAGTACTTC.

This clonotype came up many times. This chain joins TRBV6-1 and TRBJ2-1; 9 bases agree with TRBD1. The germline gives CDR1 MNHNS, CDR2 SASEGT. Losses at the gene ends were 5 bases for V and 3 bases for J; bases not matched to a gene: 8. The CDR3 spans 16 residues. The CDR3 DNA reads TGTGCCAGCAGTCCCCTGAGGGACAGGGTCTACAATGAGCAGTTCTTC. Translated: CASSPLRDRVYNEQFF.

This clonotype has at least ten counts. One end of the junction is discordant with germline, which a read error may explain. V is TRBV29-1 and J is TRBJ2-1; D is possibly TRBD1 (6 bases). The germline CDR1 and CDR2 sequences are SQVTM and ANQGSEA. The CDR3 spans 14 residues. This CDR3 is CSVEGTYPPNEQFF. The CDR3 region has the DNA TGCAGCGTAGAAGGGACATACCCCCCGAATGAGCAGTTCTTC.

With respect to this clonotype: One junction end disagrees with the germline gene, perhaps due to a read error. The chain joins TRBV28 to TRBJ1-3, with a possible D match to TRBD1 (6 bases). The CDR3 runs 14 residues. Germline CDR1 is MDHEN and CDR2 is SYDVKM. The CDR3 DNA is TGTGCAAGCAGTTTAGAACAGGGCGGTATCACCATATATTTT. Protein: CASSLEQGGITIYF.

This clonotype was recorded only once. V is TRBV6-5 and J is TRBJ2-5; D gene ambiguous. The CDR3 spans 16 residues. V dropped 0 bases and J dropped 4 bases, with 15 bases sitting between them. The germline CDR1 and CDR2 sequences are MNHEY and SVGAGI. The CDR3 DNA reads as TGTGCCAGCAGTTACTCGAGTCGGCCATACCCAGAGACCCAGTACTTC. Translated: CASSYSSRPYPETQYF.

The V gene is TRBV30, the J gene TRBJ1-2; no firm D call. Per the germline V gene, CDR1 is GTSNPN and CDR2 is SVGIG (reference sequence). The CDR3 is 14 amino acids. V was cut by 7 bases and J by 8 bases, with 23 bases left in between. This CDR3 reads CASMRQEDGRGYTF. CDR3 DNA: TGTGCCTCAATGCGTCAAGAGGACGGACGGGGCTACACCTTC.

This chain connects TRBV12-3 or TRBV12-4 to TRBJ2-3, with 9 bases fitting TRBD2. CDR3 size: 17 residues. Trimming removed 2 bases from V and 3 bases from J; junction bases left unmatched: 9. This CDR3 is CASSLSASGNGTDTQYF. The CDR3 DNA reads as TGTGCCAGCAGTTTATCGGCTAGCGGGAATGGTACAGATACGCAGTATTTT.

The chain is built from TRBV6-1 and TRBJ2-7, with D perhaps matching TRBD1 (6 bases). Trimming stripped 6 bases from V and 6 bases from J, with 18 bases between. CDR1 is MNHNS and CDR2 is SASEGT in the germline V gene. This CDR3 spans 14 amino acids. CDR3 sequence: CASRRLQGPTEQYF. CDR3 in DNA: TGTGCCAGCAGGCGATTACAGGGACCGACCGAGCAGTACTTC.

This clonotype was observed at least ten times. This rearrangement joins TRBV2 to TRBJ2-7; no firm D call. This CDR3 comprises 12 residues. Germline V gene sequence: CDR1 SNHLY, CDR2 FYNNEI. V was shortened by 4 bases and J by 0 bases, with 4 bases between the two germline ends. The CDR3 nucleotides read TGTGCCAGCAGTGGCACCTCCTACGAGCAGTACTTC. This codes for CASSGTSYEQYF.

This clonotype was counted between two and nine times. This rearrangement joins TRBV6-5 to TRBJ1-5; D not certain. The germline V gene encodes CDR1 MNHEY and CDR2 SVGAGI. The CDR3 runs to 15 residues. V lost 2 bases, J lost 1 base, and 9 bases lay in between. The CDR3 reads CASSYVLGSNQPQHF. The CDR3 DNA follows: TGTGCCAGCAGTTACGTTTTGGGGAGCAATCAGCCCCAGCATTTT.

The V and J genes are TRBV4-3 and TRBJ1-6; tentatively, D is TRBD1 (6 bases). V gave up 0 bases and J gave up 8 bases, with 11 bases separating them. Germline lookup yields CDR1 LGHNA and CDR2 YSLEER. The CDR3 consists of 15 residues. CDR3: CASSQDRGSDSPLHF. CDR3 bases: TGCGCCAGCAGCCAAGATAGGGGGAGTGATTCACCCCTCCACTTT.

V gene TRBV5-1 combines with J gene TRBJ2-2; 9 bases fit TRBD2. Germline V gene lookup returns CDR1 SGHRS and CDR2 YFSETQ. V was pared by 1 base and J by 5 bases, with 6 bases of the junction left unmatched. The CDR3 sequence is 16 residues long. In nucleotides, the CDR3 is TGCGCCAGCAGCTTGATCTCTAGCGGGACTACCGGGGAGCTGTTTTTT. Translated, it gives CASSLISSGTTGELFF.

The V call is TRBV7-3, the J call TRBJ1-2; D is possibly TRBD1 (5 bases). CDR1 is SGHTA, CDR2 FQGTGA, per germline. Trimming left V 2 bases short and J 8 bases short, with 18 bases between. The CDR3 sequence is 15 residues long. CDR3 loop: CASSLGGGPAYGYTF. In DNA form, the CDR3 reads TGTGCCAGCAGCTTAGGGGGGGGACCTGCCTACGGCTACACCTTC. The full variable domain, its missing parts supplied by reference TRBV7-3 and TRBJ1-2, is GAGVSQTPSNKVTEKGKYVELRCDPISGHTALYWYRQSLGQGPEFLIYFQGTGAADDSGLPNDRFFAVRPEGSVSTLKIQRTERGDSAVYLCASSLGGGPAYGYTFGSGTRLTVV.

This rearrangement joins TRBV28 to TRBJ2-1; 11 bases align to TRBD1. The CDR3 runs 16 residues. Germline V gene sequence: CDR1 MDHEN, CDR2 SYDVKM. The V gene end was trimmed by 5 bases and the J gene end by 3 bases; junction bases not matched to a gene: 6. The CDR3 nucleotides are TGTGCCAGCAGTATCCTCGGGACAGGGGGCTACAATGAGCAGTTCTTC. It specifies CASSILGTGGYNEQFF.

The V and J genes are TRBV9 and TRBJ2-1; D uncertain. Between the trimmed V and J ends, which lost 0 bases and 0 bases, there was a span of 10 bases. Germline CDR1 is SGDLS and CDR2 is YYNGEE. The CDR3 extends over 16 amino acids. The CDR3 loop reads CASSVGGLGSYNEQFF. The DNA for the CDR3 is TGTGCCAGCAGCGTAGGAGGCCTGGGCTCCTACAATGAGCAGTTCTTC.

This clonotype was seen only a few times. The chain employs TRBV6-5 and TRBJ2-1; no firm D call. From germline, CDR1 is MNHEY and CDR2 SVGAGI. The CDR3 extends over 14 amino acids. With 2 bases removed from V and 6 bases from J, the gap between germline ends came to 11 bases. The CDR3 sequence is CASSYERSGNEQFF. CDR3 nucleotides: TGTGCCAGCAGTTACGAGCGTTCCGGCAATGAGCAGTTCTTC.

This clonotype was counted ten times or more. This sequence joins TRBV7-2 and TRBJ2-3; D gene uncertain. V shed 2 bases and J shed 1 base, with 4 bases lying between them. Germline CDR1 SGHTA, CDR2 FQGNSA. This CDR3 contains 13 residues. The CDR3 nucleotides are TGTGCCAGCAGCTTAATGGGCACAGATACGCAGTATTTT. This gives the protein CASSLMGTDTQYF. Filled out from reference TRBV7-2 and TRBJ2-3, the complete variable domain reads GAGVSQSPSNKVTEKGKDVELRCDPISGHTALYWYRQSLGQGLEFLIYFQGNSAPDKSGLPSDRFSAERTGGSVSTLTIQRTQQEDSAVYLCASSLMGTDTQYFGPGTRLTVL.

This chain links TRBV5-1 with TRBJ2-7; possible D gene TRBD1, 6 bases. V lost 4 bases to trimming and J lost 1 base, with 18 bases between them. The CDR3 runs 16 residues. Germline V gene data show CDR1 as SGHRS and CDR2 as YFSETQ. CDR3 region: CASSPGGRGASYEQYF. CDR3 sequence (DNA): TGCGCCAGCAGCCCAGGAGGCAGGGGCGCATCCTACGAGCAGTACTTC.

This clonotype has only a few counts. The chain employs TRBV5-1 and TRBJ2-5, with D maybe TRBD1 (6 bases). The CDR3 sequence is 14 residues long. V dropped 3 bases and J dropped 5 bases, with 14 bases sitting between them. Germline lookup yields CDR1 SGHRS and CDR2 YFSETQ. The CDR3 sequence: CASSSNGQRETQYF. CDR3 nucleotides: TGCGCCAGCAGCTCGAATGGACAGCGGGAGACCCAGTACTTC. The variable domain in full, completed from reference TRBV5-1 and TRBJ2-5, reads KAGVTQTPRYLIKTRGQQVTLSCSPISGHRSVSWYQQTPGQGLQFLFEYFSETQRNKGNFPGRFSGRQFSNSRSEMNVSTLELGDSALYLCASSSNGQRETQYFGPGTRLLVL.

A few counts support this clonotype. The chain is built from TRBV7-2 and TRBJ2-2; D is perhaps TRBD1 or TRBD2 (6 bases each). This CDR3 has 17 residues. Germline CDR1 and CDR2: SGHTA and FQGNSA. V gave up 4 bases and J gave up 0 bases, with 15 bases separating them. DNA of the CDR3: TGTGCCAGCAGCTCCGATTTGGGGGGCTCGAACACCGGGGAGCTGTTTTTT. This gives the protein CASSSDLGGSNTGELFF.

This clonotype showed up many times. The junction departs from the called germline gene at one end, perhaps through a read error. The rearrangement uses TRBV12-3 or TRBV12-4 and TRBJ1-1, with 9 nucleotides matching TRBD1. This CDR3 comprises 13 residues. In nucleotides, the CDR3 is TGCGCCAGCAGCCCCGGACAGGGGACTGAAGCTTTCTTT. Amino acid sequence: CASSPGQGTEAFF.

This clonotype was recorded a few times. V gene TRBV5-6 combines with J gene TRBJ2-3; no clear D gene. Germline lookup yields CDR1 SGHDT and CDR2 YYEEEE. CDR3 length equals 17 residues. Trimming took 4 bases from V and 6 from J, leaving 24 bases between them. CDR3: CASSGLSSHETSDTQYF. The CDR3 region has the DNA TGTGCCAGCAGCGGCTTGTCGAGCCACGAAACTTCCGATACGCAGTATTTT. Full variable domain (missing parts from reference TRBV5-6 and TRBJ2-3): DAGVTQSPTHLIKTRGQQVTLRCSPKSGHDTVSWYQQALGQGPQFIFQYYEEEERQRGNFPDRFSGHQFPNYSSELNVNALLLGDSALYLCASSGLSSHETSDTQYFGPGTRLTVL.

The rearrangement uses TRBV4-3 and TRBJ2-3, with a tentative D call TRBD2 (5 bases). The CDR3 is made up of 15 amino acids. Looked up from germline, CDR1 is LGHNA and CDR2 is YSLEER. Trimming took 0 bases from V and 2 from J, leaving 9 bases between them. The CDR3 DNA is TGCGCCAGCAGCCAAGACATCCTAGCCACAGATACGCAGTATTTT. Encoded protein: CASSQDILATDTQYF.

The rearrangement joins TRBV28 to TRBJ2-7; 11 bases are a match to TRBD1. Germline V CDR1 and CDR2: MDHEN, SYDVKM. The J segment lost 2 bases and the V segment lost 5 bases, leaving 5 bases of the junction unmatched. This CDR3 is 15 amino acids long. The CDR3 reads CASSDRDRGAYEQYF. The CDR3 DNA follows: TGTGCCAGCAGTGACCGGGACAGGGGGGCCTACGAGCAGTACTTC.